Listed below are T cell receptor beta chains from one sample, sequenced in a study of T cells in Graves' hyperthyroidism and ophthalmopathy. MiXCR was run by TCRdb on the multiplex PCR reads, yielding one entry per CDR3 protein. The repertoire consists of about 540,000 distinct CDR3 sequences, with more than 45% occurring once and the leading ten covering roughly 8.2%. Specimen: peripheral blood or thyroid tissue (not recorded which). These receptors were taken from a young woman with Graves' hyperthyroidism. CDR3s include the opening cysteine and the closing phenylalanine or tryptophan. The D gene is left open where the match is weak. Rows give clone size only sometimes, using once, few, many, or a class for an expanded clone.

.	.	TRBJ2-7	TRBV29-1	TGCAGCGTCCTCGGGAACGAGCAGTACTTC	CSVLGNEQYF
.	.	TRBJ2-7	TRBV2	TGTGCCAGCAGTGAGCTCGGGTTTACCACCGGGGAGCAGTACTTC	CASSELGFTTGEQYF
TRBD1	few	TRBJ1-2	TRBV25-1	TGTGCCAGCAGACCCGGGACAGGGGTCCTTCGTGGCTACACCTTC	CASRPGTGVLRGYTF
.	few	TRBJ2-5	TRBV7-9	TGTGCCAGCAGTTATAACGGGGCGACCCAAGAGACCCAGTACTTC	CASSYNGATQETQYF
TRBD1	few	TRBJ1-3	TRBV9	TGTGCCAGCAGCGCTGGACAGGGCGGCTTAAGCTCTGGAAACACCATATATTTT	CASSAGQGGLSSGNTIYF
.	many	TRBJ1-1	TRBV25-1	TGTGCCAGCAGTGTAAGGAACACTGAAGCTTTCTTT	CASSVRNTEAFF
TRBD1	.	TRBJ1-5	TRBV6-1	TGTGCCAGCAGTGGGTCCCGGGACAGGGGCCAGCCCCAGCATTTT	CASSGSRDRGQPQHF
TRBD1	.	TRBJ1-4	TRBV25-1	TGTGCCAGCAGTGAAGGGGACAGGGGAGCAACTAATGAAAAACTGTTTTTT	CASSEGDRGATNEKLFF
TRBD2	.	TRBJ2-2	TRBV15	TGTGCCACCAAGTTCGGTGGGACTACGAACACCGGGGAGCTGTTTTTT	CATKFGGTTNTGELFF
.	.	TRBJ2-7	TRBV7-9	TGTGCCAGCAGCCGGAGCGGGTTCTACGAGCAGTACTTC	CASSRSGFYEQYF
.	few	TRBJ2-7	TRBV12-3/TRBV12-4	TGTGCCAGCAGTTGGGGATCCCAAGAGGAGCAGTACTTC	CASSWGSQEEQYF
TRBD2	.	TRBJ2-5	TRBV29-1	TGCAGCGTGTTAGCGGGAGACGGAGAGACCCAGTACTTC	CSVLAGDGETQYF
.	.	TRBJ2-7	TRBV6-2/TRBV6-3	TGTGCCAGCAGGGACAGAAGCGTAGGGGAGCAGTACTTC	CASRDRSVGEQYF
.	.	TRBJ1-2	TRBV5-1	TGCGCCAGCAGCTTGTATTCGCCAGGACAGCCTATCTATGGCTACACCTTC	CASSLYSPGQPIYGYTF
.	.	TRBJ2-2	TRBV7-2	TGTGCCAGCAGCTTATTGGGGGACACCGGGGAGCTGTTTTTT	CASSLLGDTGELFF
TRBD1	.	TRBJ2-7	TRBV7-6	TGTGCCAGCAGCTCCAAGGGACAGGGGGCCTACGAGCAGTACTTC	CASSSKGQGAYEQYF
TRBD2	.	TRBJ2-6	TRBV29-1	TGCAGCGTTGCCGGGACTAGCGGGAGGGCCAACGTCCTGACTTTC	CSVAGTSGRANVLTF
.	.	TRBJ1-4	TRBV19	TGTGCCAGTAGTATAGGGGCTGGGACGCCTCCTGAACTGTTTTTT	CASSIGAGTPPELFF
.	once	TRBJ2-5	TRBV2	TGTGCCAGCAGTCAAGCTATATACTTC	CASSQAIYF
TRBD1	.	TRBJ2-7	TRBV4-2	TGTGCCAGCAGCAAGAGACAGGGTGTCAATGAGCAGTACTTC	CASSKRQGVNEQYF